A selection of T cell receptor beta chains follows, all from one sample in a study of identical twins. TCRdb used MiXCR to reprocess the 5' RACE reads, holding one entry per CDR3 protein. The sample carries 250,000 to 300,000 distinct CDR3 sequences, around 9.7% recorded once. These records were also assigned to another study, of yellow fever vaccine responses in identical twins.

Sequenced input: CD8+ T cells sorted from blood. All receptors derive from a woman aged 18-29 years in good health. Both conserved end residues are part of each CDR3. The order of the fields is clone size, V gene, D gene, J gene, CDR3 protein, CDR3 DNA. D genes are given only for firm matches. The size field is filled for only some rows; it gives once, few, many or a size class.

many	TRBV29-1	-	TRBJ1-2	CSVEPQGPGYTF	TGCAGCGTTGAACCGCAGGGGCCTGGCTACACCTTC
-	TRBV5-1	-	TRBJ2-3	CASSLVIGSGSDTQYF	TGCGCCAGCAGCTTGGTGATAGGGTCGGGTTCGGATACGCAGTATTTT
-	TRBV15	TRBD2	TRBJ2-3	CATSRDDIAGGPHGADTQYF	TGTGCCACCAGCAGAGATGACATAGCGGGGGGGCCTCACGGCGCAGATACGCAGTATTTT
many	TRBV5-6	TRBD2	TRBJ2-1	CASSWSGTSNNEQFF	TGTGCCAGCAGCTGGTCCGGGACTAGCAATAATGAGCAGTTCTTC
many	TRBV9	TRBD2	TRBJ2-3	CASSVASSGEYTDTQYF	TGTGCCAGCAGCGTAGCGTCTAGCGGGGAGTACACAGATACGCAGTATTTT
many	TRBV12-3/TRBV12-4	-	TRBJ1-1	CASSLDSTNTEAFF	TGTGCCAGCAGTTTAGACAGTACGAACACTGAAGCTTTCTTT
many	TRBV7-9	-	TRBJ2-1	CASSLMRGGSEQFF	TGTGCCAGCAGCTTAATGAGGGGGGGCTCTGAGCAGTTCTTC
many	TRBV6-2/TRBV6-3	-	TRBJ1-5	CASSFSLRNQPQHF	TGTGCCAGCAGTTTTTCGCTCCGCAATCAGCCCCAGCATTTT
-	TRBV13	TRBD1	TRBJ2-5	CASSSNSLPTGGRETQYF	TGTGCCAGCAGCTCCAACTCGCTACCGACAGGGGGGCGGGAGACCCAGTACTTC
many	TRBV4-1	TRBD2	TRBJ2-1	CASSHLAGGSNEQFF	TGCGCCAGCAGCCACCTAGCGGGAGGATCCAATGAGCAGTTCTTC